The rows below give T cell receptor beta chains drawn from one sample of a study of T cell changes during pregnancy in multiple sclerosis. Sequenced by immunoSEQ multiplex PCR; TCRdb stores in-frame clones only, minus some. The repertoire has 70,000 or so clones, around nine tenths of them found once; the top ten carry around 0.45%. This sample comprised CD4+ T cells from peripheral blood mononuclear cells, obtained before pregnancy. The receptor set was obtained from a female donor with multiple sclerosis, enrolled in a pregnancy study. Both conserved end residues are part of each CDR3.

cdr3_aa	j_call	v_call
CASSHDPPGQGNSPLHF	TRBJ1-6	TRBV4-3
CASSGGQGYYEQYF	TRBJ2-7	TRBV5-1
CASSLIEAAGNTIYF	TRBJ1-3	TRBV5-1
CASTIHRAGGPEQFF	TRBJ2-1	TRBV27
CASSPSGTVNTEAFF	TRBJ1-1	TRBV5-1
CASSRASGGMDEQFF	TRBJ2-1	TRBV5-1
CASTLQGQGRKTQYF	TRBJ2-5	TRBV28
CASSRALAPDFNEQFF	TRBJ2-1	TRBV18
CASTLGGRALGNEQFF	TRBJ2-1	TRBV10-2
CASSPLTGGNTGELFF	TRBJ2-2	TRBV14
CASSTDRVTSGANVLTF	TRBJ2-6	TRBV19
CASSPLTGIGNEQFF	TRBJ2-1	TRBV18
CASSLAAGGAGAGELFF	TRBJ2-2	TRBV5-1
CASSPQGTGKLFF	TRBJ1-4	TRBV6-5
CASSPGTGRYGYTF	TRBJ1-2	TRBV5-4
CASSQTQTDKETQYF	TRBJ2-5	TRBV4-1
CASSQDHPTGRTGNTIYF	TRBJ1-3	TRBV4-3
CASSQRQGTSPLHF	TRBJ1-6	TRBV7-2
CASSQVPSGVPYNEQFF	TRBJ2-1	TRBV14
CASSDLGLGAGNTIYF	TRBJ1-3	TRBV2
CASRLTDNYGYTF	TRBJ1-2	TRBV6-5
CASSYAGTGPGELFF	TRBJ2-2	TRBV6-5
CASSFQGRETQYF	TRBJ2-5	TRBV27
CASSSDRGRDNEQFF	TRBJ2-1	TRBV9
CASSGTGVNGNTIYF	TRBJ1-3	TRBV5-4
CASSRDREYEQYF	TRBJ2-7	TRBV7-7
CASRPGTAHTEAFF	TRBJ1-1	TRBV6-5
CASSFDPSGGATDTQYF	TRBJ2-3	TRBV5-1
CASSLGGTGYNEQFF	TRBJ2-1	TRBV5-1
CASSADSIYGYTF	TRBJ1-2	TRBV5-1
CASSSNTVINSPLHF	TRBJ1-6	TRBV6-5
CSLGQQETQYF	TRBJ2-5	TRBV29-1
CASRSGGSADTQYF	TRBJ2-3	TRBV10-2
CASMRDRPGLAREQYF	TRBJ2-7	TRBV2
CASSTTHTLAVEGTDTQYF	TRBJ2-3	TRBV2
CASTPLEQGFSGELFF	TRBJ2-2	TRBV13
CASSSGQPPKVVTEAFF	TRBJ1-1	TRBV5-5
CASSPYSSNQPQHF	TRBJ1-5	TRBV2
CASSLGLSQGYTDTQYF	TRBJ2-3	TRBV11-3
CASRPNSLEGHREQYF	TRBJ2-7	TRBV27
CASRNYADEQFF	TRBJ2-1	TRBV6-5
CASSILDRPDYGYTF	TRBJ1-2	TRBV19
CASSLSLSPGLAVGETQYF	TRBJ2-5	TRBV7-2
CATFPGSNSYNEQFF	TRBJ2-1	TRBV28
CASSWGTSGGETQYF	TRBJ2-5	TRBV5-6
CASAPGPTGRNGNTIYF	TRBJ1-3	TRBV5-1